Shown below are 23 T cell receptor beta chains from a single sample sequenced in a study of T cells in Graves' hyperthyroidism and ophthalmopathy. What was amplified from RNA transcripts were TCR beta CDR3 regions. In the first-round RT-PCR of the TCR CDR3, the HTBI primer set was used. Using its own MiXCR run on the multiplex PCR reads, TCRdb lists one record per CDR3 protein. The data contain 550,000 to 850,000 distinct CDR3 sequences, around 19% of them singletons. The sample consisted of blood. The receptors originated from a woman between 50 and 59 years old with Graves' hyperthyroidism that later progressed to Graves' ophthalmopathy.

The chain uses TRBV10-3 and TRBJ2-1; TRBD1 matches 10 bases. Per the germline V gene, CDR1 is ENHRY and CDR2 is SYGVKD. V gave up 6 bases and J gave up 2 bases; unmatched junction bases: 10. CDR3 size: 17 residues. The CDR3 DNA is TGTGCCATCAGCCCCTATTCCGGGACAGGGGCCTACAATGAGCAGTTCTTC. Translated: CAISPYSGTGAYNEQFF.

This clonotype showed up just a few times. The V call is TRBV18, the J call TRBJ2-6; 7 bases align to TRBD1. V lost 5 bases, J lost 0 bases, and 13 bases stayed unmatched. The CDR3 spans 19 residues. From germline, CDR1 is KGHSH and CDR2 LQKENI. The CDR3 loop reads CASSAYRGQVNSGANVLTF. The CDR3 nucleotides read TGTGCCAGCTCAGCTTACCGTGGACAGGTTAACTCTGGGGCCAACGTCCTGACTTTC.

The V gene is TRBV11-2, the J gene TRBJ1-5; D remains ambiguous. The CDR3 has 16 residues. Germline V gene sequence: CDR1 SGHAT, CDR2 FQNNGV. V was trimmed by 2 bases and J by 0 bases, leaving 11 bases between them. CDR3 sequence (DNA): TGTGCCAGCAGCTTAAGCGGACCGATTAGCAATCAGCCCCAGCATTTT. Protein sequence: CASSLSGPISNQPQHF.

The table lists this clonotype with a few counts. V and J are TRBV27 and TRBJ2-1; D assignment may be TRBD1 or TRBD2 (5 bases each). The germline V and J ends were trimmed by 0 bases and 11 bases, with 11 bases remaining between them. Germline loops: CDR1 MNHEY, CDR2 SMNVEV (reference sequence). The CDR3 totals 13 residues. CDR3 region: CASSLSRDPKQFF. In DNA form, the CDR3 reads TGTGCCAGCAGTTTATCCCGGGACCCAAAGCAGTTCTTC.

This clonotype has more than one count but fewer than ten. The V gene is TRBV9, the J gene TRBJ2-1, with D possibly matching TRBD2 (7 bases). The CDR3 is made up of 15 amino acids. V was clipped by 3 bases and J by 7 bases, with 17 bases between them. CDR1 is SGDLS and CDR2 is YYNGEE in the germline V gene. CDR3 sequence reads: CASSEGGRSTNEQFF. Here the CDR3 DNA reads TGTGCCAGCAGCGAGGGGGGGCGAAGCACAAATGAGCAGTTCTTC.

This clonotype was observed many times. The rearrangement links TRBV11-3 to TRBJ2-7; D possibly matches TRBD1 or TRBD2 (5 bases each). This CDR3 has 12 residues. V dropped 4 bases and J dropped 6 bases, with 10 bases sitting between them. CDR1 is SGHNT, CDR2 YENEEA, per germline. CDR3 loop: CASSWGFGEQYF. The CDR3 bases are TGTGCCAGCAGCTGGGGGTTTGGCGAGCAGTACTTC.

This clonotype was seen ten or more times. The gene calls are TRBV5-1 and TRBJ2-3; TRBD2 agrees at 9 bases. The CDR3 has 18 residues. Trimming took 5 bases from V and 0 from J; bases not matched to a gene: 13. Germline CDR1 and CDR2: SGHRS and YFSETQ. CDR3 region: CASRLSGTSRPSTDTQYF. CDR3 coding DNA: TGCGCCAGCAGACTCTCCGGGACTAGCCGACCTAGCACAGATACGCAGTATTTT.

V usage is TRBV27 and J usage is TRBJ2-3; 10 bases are a match to TRBD2. Germline lookup yields CDR1 MNHEY and CDR2 SMNVEV (reference sequence). Trimming at V came to 0 bases and at J to 9 bases, leaving 6 bases not matched to a gene. CDR3 length equals 15 residues. As DNA, the CDR3 is TGTGCCAGCAGTTTATCGAGCGGGGGGGCAATGACGCAGTATTTT. This sequence encodes CASSLSSGGAMTQYF.

V and J are TRBV19 and TRBJ1-5, with D tentatively TRBD1 (5 bases). V was trimmed by 5 bases and J by 3 bases, leaving 14 bases between them. The CDR3 spans 15 residues. In germline, CDR1 is LNHDA, CDR2 SQIVND (reference sequence). CDR3 protein: CASSPDQGANQPQHF. In nucleotides, the CDR3 is TGTGCCAGTAGTCCGGATCAAGGGGCCAATCAGCCCCAGCATTTT.

This clonotype was found a few times. The chain links TRBV7-9 to TRBJ2-5; possibly TRBD1 for D (6 bases). CDR1 and CDR2 (germline): SEHNR, FQNEAQ (reference sequence). The length of the CDR3 is 14 residues. V was trimmed by 4 bases and J by 3 bases, leaving 12 bases between them. In DNA form, the CDR3 reads TGTGCCAGCAGCTCTGCGGACAGAGAAGAGACCCAGTACTTC. It translates to CASSSADREETQYF.

The chain employs TRBV5-1 and TRBJ2-2; D unclear. The CDR3 is made up of 17 amino acids. Germline CDR1 reads SGHRS; CDR2 reads YFSETQ. V was clipped by 4 bases and J by 3 bases, with 19 bases between them. The CDR3 nucleotides read TGCGCCAGCAGCACGCCTTCACGGGTTGGTGACACCGGGGAGCTGTTTTTT. This encodes CASSTPSRVGDTGELFF.

On this clonotype itself: At one end the junction does not follow the germline gene, possibly because of a read error. The CDR3 loop reads CAGGVFDSRANVLTF. CDR3 nucleotides: TGTGCCGGAGGGGTGTTCGACTCTAGGGCCAACGTCCTGACTTTC. The gene calls are TRBV7-9 and TRBJ2-6, with D perhaps TRBD2 (6 bases). This CDR3 comprises 15 residues. Germline-derived CDR1 and CDR2 are SEHNR and FQNEAQ (reference sequence).

This clonotype showed up just a few times. V gene TRBV19 combines with J gene TRBJ2-3; 8 bases fit TRBD1. Germline CDR1 LNHDA, CDR2 SQIVND (reference sequence). V was pared by 5 bases and J by 2 bases, with 6 bases of the junction left unmatched. The length of the CDR3 is 15 residues. The CDR3 protein is CASSAGTGPTDTQYF. The CDR3 region has the DNA TGTGCCAGTAGTGCCGGGACAGGCCCCACAGATACGCAGTATTTT.

This clonotype has more than one count but fewer than ten. The J gene is TRBJ2-1, the V gene TRBV5-6; 10 bases match TRBD2. The CDR3 totals 14 residues. V lost 1 base to trimming and J lost 9 bases; unmatched junction nucleotides: 4. In germline, CDR1 is SGHDT, CDR2 YYEEEE. In DNA form, the CDR3 reads TGTGCCAGCAGCTTGCTAGCGGGGGAGAGTGAGCAGTTCTTC. It translates to CASSLLAGESEQFF. The variable domain in full, completed from reference TRBV5-6 and TRBJ2-1, reads DAGVTQSPTHLIKTRGQQVTLRCSPKSGHDTVSWYQQALGQGPQFIFQYYEEEERQRGNFPDRFSGHQFPNYSSELNVNALLLGDSALYLCASSLLAGESEQFFGPGTRLTVL.

This clonotype was seen a handful of times. The V gene is TRBV6-1, the J gene TRBJ1-1; 10 nucleotides line up with TRBD1. Germline values: CDR1 MNHNS, CDR2 SASEGT. The junction had 7 bases not matched to a gene; V was cut back by 6 bases and J by 0 bases. The CDR3 is 16 amino acids. The CDR3 is CASRRTGGRMNTEAFF. The CDR3 DNA is TGTGCCAGCAGGCGGACAGGGGGGAGGATGAACACTGAAGCTTTCTTT.

The chain links TRBV7-8 to TRBJ2-7; perhaps TRBD1 as D (6 bases). The V end lost 1 base, the J end lost 2 bases, and 9 bases lay between the germline ends. Germline V gene lookup returns CDR1 SGHVS and CDR2 FQNEAQ. The CDR3 has 14 amino acids. CDR3 loop: CASSLEDRTYEQYF. The CDR3, as DNA: TGTGCCAGCAGCTTAGAAGACAGGACCTACGAGCAGTACTTC.

V and J are TRBV20-1 and TRBJ2-3; TRBD2 might be the D (7 bases). In germline, CDR1 is DFQATT, CDR2 SNEGSKA (reference sequence). CDR3 length equals 14 residues. V shed 0 bases and J shed 5 bases, with 12 bases lying between them. This CDR3 is CSAREGGAGDTQYF. The DNA of the CDR3 is TGCAGTGCTAGAGAAGGGGGGGCCGGAGATACGCAGTATTTT.

A remark on this clonotype: A read error may be the cause here, since a much bigger clone is one base away. The chain carries TRBV9 and TRBJ2-3, with D possibly being TRBD2 (5 bases). Germline V gene data show CDR1 as SGDLS and CDR2 as YYNGEE. The CDR3 spans 14 residues. V lost 4 bases to trimming and J lost 4 bases, with 13 bases between them. This chain's CDR3 is CASSRGQRADTQYF. In DNA, the CDR3 is TGTGCCAGCAGCCGCGGGCAGCGCGCAGATACGCAGTATTTT.

About this clonotype itself: One base away lies a much larger clone, so this may be a sequencing read error. This chain uses TRBV2 with TRBJ1-2; possibly TRBD1 for D (5 bases). Trimming cost V 4 bases and J 7 bases, with 16 bases left between them. The CDR3 runs 14 residues. Germline-derived CDR1 and CDR2 are SNHLY and FYNNEI. Here the CDR3 DNA reads TGTGCCAGCAGTGTTCTAAGGGACGACAGTGGCTACACCTTC. Amino acid sequence: CASSVLRDDSGYTF.

This chain links TRBV7-9 with TRBJ2-7; D is uncertain. From germline, CDR1 is SEHNR and CDR2 FQNEAQ (reference sequence). Trimming cost V 5 bases and J 2 bases, with 10 bases left between them. The CDR3 sequence is 13 residues long. In nucleotides, the CDR3 is TGTGCCAGCAGCGATCCCGTTACCTACGAGCAGTACTTC. Residues: CASSDPVTYEQYF.

This clonotype was seen many times. The J gene is TRBJ2-1, the V gene TRBV11-2, with TRBD2 matching over 7 bases. Unmatched junction bases numbered 14, after V lost 6 bases and J lost 0 bases. Germline values: CDR1 SGHAT, CDR2 FQNNGV. There are 18 residues in the CDR3. In DNA form, the CDR3 reads TGTGCCAGCAGGACGGATCGGGGGGACTCCAGCTCCTACAATGAGCAGTTCTTC. Protein: CASRTDRGDSSSYNEQFF.

The chain employs TRBV3-1 and TRBJ1-2; D is possibly TRBD1 (6 bases). Per germline, CDR1 LGHDT and CDR2 YNNKEL (reference sequence). V gave up 0 bases and J gave up 4 bases, with 12 bases separating them. The CDR3 is 15 amino acids. This CDR3 reads CASSQDWTASYGYTF. Written as DNA, the CDR3 is TGTGCCAGCAGCCAAGATTGGACAGCTTCCTATGGCTACACCTTC. Variable domain in full (rest from reference TRBV3-1 and TRBJ1-2): DTAVSQTPKYLVTQMGNDKSIKCEQNLGHDTMYWYKQDSKKFLKIMFSYNNKELIINETVPNRFSPKSPDKAHLNLHINSLELGDSAVYFCASSQDWTASYGYTFGSGTRLTVV.

This clonotype was picked up many times. The V and J genes are TRBV27 and TRBJ2-1; D gene unclear. In germline, CDR1 is MNHEY, CDR2 SMNVEV (reference sequence). Between the trimmed V and J ends, which lost 7 bases and 0 bases, there was a span of 7 bases. CDR3 length equals 13 residues. The CDR3 spells CASKLNSYNEQFF. In nucleotides, the CDR3 is TGTGCCAGCAAACTGAACTCCTACAATGAGCAGTTCTTC.